This is a list of T cell receptor beta chains from one sample in a study of blood T cells in healthy people across ages. TCRdb redid the calling of the 5' RACE reads with MiXCR, one entry per CDR3 protein. The sample lists 1.5 million to 2 million distinct CDR3 sequences; approximately 50% were seen once. Sequenced material: blood. The receptors come from a middle-aged woman in good health. CDR3s include the opening cysteine and the closing phenylalanine or tryptophan. A D gene is named only where the DNA matches it firmly. Only some rows state a clone size, as once, few, many or a class for expanded clones.

>NA|TRBJ2-1|few|TRBV4-3
CASSQQSGTSYNEQFF
TGCGCCAGCAGCCAACAATCAGGGACCTCCTACAATGAGCAGTTCTTC
>TRBD1|TRBJ2-7|NA|TRBV6-5
CATSPRTGGYYEQYF
TGTGCCACTTCTCCCCGGACAGGGGGTTACTACGAGCAGTACTTC
>TRBD1|TRBJ2-5|few|TRBV20-1
CSAYDRVRETQYF
TGCAGTGCGTACGACAGGGTGCGGGAGACCCAGTACTTC
>NA|TRBJ2-1|once|TRBV27
CASSYGQTNEQFF
TGTGCCAGCAGTTATGGACAGACCAATGAGCAGTTCTTC
>NA|TRBJ2-3|NA|TRBV27
CASSSPAGTTQYF
TGTGCCAGCAGTTCCCCGGCGGGGACTACGCAGTATTTT
>TRBD1|TRBJ2-7|NA|TRBV28
CASSVRDRVYEQYF
TGTGCCAGCAGTGTAAGGGACAGGGTCTACGAGCAGTACTTC
>TRBD2|TRBJ2-1|NA|TRBV3-1
CASSQAPSGVHGQFF
TGTGCCAGCAGCCAAGCGCCTAGCGGGGTACACGGGCAGTTCTTC
>TRBD2|TRBJ2-5|NA|TRBV20-1
CSARDRLANQETQYF
TGCAGTGCTAGAGATCGACTAGCCAACCAAGAGACCCAGTACTTC
>NA|TRBJ1-2|NA|TRBV28
CASKVDLNYGYTF
TGTGCCAGCAAAGTAGACCTAAACTATGGCTACACCTTC
>NA|TRBJ2-3|few|TRBV5-1
CASSLGQSFNTDTQYF
TGCGCCAGCAGCTTAGGTCAGTCTTTTAACACAGATACGCAGTATTTT
>NA|TRBJ1-1|NA|TRBV5-6
CASSWKRDTEAFF
TGTGCCAGCAGCTGGAAACGGGACACTGAAGCTTTCTTT
>NA|TRBJ2-5|NA|TRBV3-1
CASSQVYRAQETQYF
TGTGCCAGCAGCCAAGTCTACAGGGCCCAAGAGACCCAGTACTTC
>NA|TRBJ1-6|NA|TRBV4-3
CASSFRQGYSPLHF
TGCGCCAGCAGCTTTCGGCAGGGGTATTCACCCCTCCACTTT
>TRBD1|TRBJ2-6|few|TRBV6-5
CASSFSSGTGGIGANVLTF
TGTGCCAGCAGTTTCTCCTCCGGGACAGGGGGCATCGGGGCCAACGTCCTGACTTTC